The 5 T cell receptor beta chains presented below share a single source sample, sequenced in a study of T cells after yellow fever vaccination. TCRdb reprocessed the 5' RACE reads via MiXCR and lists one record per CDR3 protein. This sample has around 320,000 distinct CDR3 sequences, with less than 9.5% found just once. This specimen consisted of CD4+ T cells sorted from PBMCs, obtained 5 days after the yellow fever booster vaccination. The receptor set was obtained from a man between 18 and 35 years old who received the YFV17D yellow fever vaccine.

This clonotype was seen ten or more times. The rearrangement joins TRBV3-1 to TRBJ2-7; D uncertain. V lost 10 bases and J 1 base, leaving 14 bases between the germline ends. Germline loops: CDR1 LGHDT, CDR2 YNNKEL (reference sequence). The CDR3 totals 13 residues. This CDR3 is CATLDPSSYEQYF. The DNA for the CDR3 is TGTGCCACCCTGGATCCTTCATCCTACGAGCAGTACTTC.

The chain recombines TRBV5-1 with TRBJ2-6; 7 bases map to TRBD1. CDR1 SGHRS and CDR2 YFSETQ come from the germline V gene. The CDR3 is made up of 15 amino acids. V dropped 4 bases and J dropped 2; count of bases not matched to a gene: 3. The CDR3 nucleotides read TGCGCCAGCAGCCCGACAGGGCCTGGGGCCAACGTCCTGACTTTC. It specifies CASSPTGPGANVLTF.

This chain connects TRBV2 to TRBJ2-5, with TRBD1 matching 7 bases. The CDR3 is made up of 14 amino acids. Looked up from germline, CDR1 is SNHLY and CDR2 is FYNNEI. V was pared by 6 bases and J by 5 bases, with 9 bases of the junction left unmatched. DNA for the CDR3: TGTGCCAGCAGCCGACGACAGGGTGGTGAGACCCAGTACTTC. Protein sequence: CASSRRQGGETQYF.

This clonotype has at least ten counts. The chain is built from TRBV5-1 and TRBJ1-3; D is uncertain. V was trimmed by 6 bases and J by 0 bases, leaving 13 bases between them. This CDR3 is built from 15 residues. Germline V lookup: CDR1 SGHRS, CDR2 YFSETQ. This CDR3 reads CASKEDVSSGNTIYF. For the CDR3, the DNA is TGCGCCAGCAAAGAAGACGTCAGCTCTGGAAACACCATATATTTT.

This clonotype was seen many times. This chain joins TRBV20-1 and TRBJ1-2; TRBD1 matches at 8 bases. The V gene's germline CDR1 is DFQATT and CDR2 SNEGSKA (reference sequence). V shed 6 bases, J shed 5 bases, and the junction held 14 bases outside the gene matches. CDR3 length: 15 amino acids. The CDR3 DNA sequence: TGCAGTGCCCCGGACAGGGACAGCCTTTCATATGGCTACACCTTC. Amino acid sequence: CSAPDRDSLSYGYTF.